What follows describes a single T cell receptor (beta chain). What it recognizes is unknown. MiXCR was run by TCRdb on the 5' RACE reads, yielding one entry per CDR3 protein. The sample shows some 250,000 distinct CDR3 sequences, 5.5% to 7.5% of them seen only once. The entry originates in a study of identical twins. Study results and limitations: Rather than following the same donors, the conclusions depended on cross-sectional statistical analysis.

Germline CDR1 and CDR2: SGDLS and YYNGEE. Trimming shortened V by 0 bases and J by 1 base, and 10 bases separated the two germline ends. The CDR3 has 15 amino acids. The sample also formed part of further work on T cells expressing NK-cell markers. This second report adds: The share of CD8+ T cells held by dominant NKG2C+ clonotypes was about 1.0-8% in more than 5 donors. HCMV specificity of the expanded NKG2C+ T cell clones stayed unclear.

The receptor's source is a woman aged 18-29 years in good health. The sample was CD8+ T cells sorted from blood. The chain has TRBV9 and TRBJ2-5; possibly TRBD2 for D (6 bases). The CDR3 DNA sequence: TGTGCCAGCAGCGTAGGTGGAGGGGTCCAAGAGACCCAGTACTTC. Translating gives CASSVGGGVQETQYF. Complete variable domain (other parts from reference TRBV9 and TRBJ2-5): DSGVTQTPKHLITATGQRVTLRCSPRSGDLSVYWYQQSLDQGLQFLIQYYNGEERAKGNILERFSAQQFPDLHSELNLSSLELGDSALYFCASSVGGGVQETQYFGPGTRLLVL.